This T cell receptor (beta chain) was observed in a study of control samples from healthy donors and cancer patients. This CDR3 comprises 12 residues. The V end was cut by 4 bases, the J end by 13 bases, with 19 bases between. The V gene's germline CDR1 is GTSNPN and CDR2 SVGIG (reference sequence). TCRdb's copy holds only in-frame clones and misses some; the assay was immunoSEQ multiplex PCR. The sample comprises 100,000 to 150,000 clones, 85% to 95% of which are singletons, and under 0.7% rests with the top ten. Sequencing used PBMCs. This receptor was identified in a man aged 80 or over with head and neck cancer. The V gene is TRBV30, the J gene TRBJ1-2; D ambiguous. DNA of the CDR3: TGTGCCTGGAATCTCCCCCCGGTTAATGTCACCTTC. This translates into CAWNLPPVNVTF.